One and the same sample provided the 30 T cell receptor beta chains below, sequenced in a study of blood T cell repertoires in COVID-19. Assay used: immunoSEQ multiplex PCR; TCRdb lists only in-frame clones, some missing. This table has 320,000 or so clones, around nine tenths appearing once. The specimen was PBMCs or T cells enriched from blood (not recorded which). These receptors were taken from a man aged 25 to 45 who had recovered from COVID-19.

V usage is TRBV3-1 (or the pseudogene TRBV3-2) and J usage is TRBJ1-6; D is possibly TRBD1 (5 bases). CDR1 and CDR2 (germline): LGHDT, YNNKEL (reference sequence). Between the trimmed V and J ends, which lost 1 base and 5 bases, there was a span of 9 bases. This CDR3 is built from 15 residues. The CDR3 protein is CASSQALGDNSPLHF. Here the CDR3 DNA reads TGTGCCAGCAGCCAAGCGTTAGGGGATAATTCACCCCTCCACTTT.

This chain connects TRBV7-9 to TRBJ2-5; 9 bases line up with TRBD2. The CDR3 spans 15 residues. Germline CDR1 reads SEHNR; CDR2 reads FQNEAQ (reference sequence). J was trimmed by 5 bases and V by 5 bases; bases with no gene match: 9. The DNA of the CDR3 is TGTGCCAGCAGCCCCCCCGGGACTAGCAGGGAGACCCAGTACTTC. Translating gives CASSPPGTSRETQYF.

The chain is built from TRBV6-5 and TRBJ1-5; 8 positions agree with TRBD1. CDR3 length: 15 residues. J gave up 6 bases and V 5 bases, and 9 bases lay outside the gene matches. Germline CDR1 and CDR2: MNHEY and SVGAGI. CDR3 loop: CASSPLDREGQPQHF. In DNA, the CDR3 is TGTGCCAGCAGTCCCCTGGACAGGGAGGGTCAGCCCCAGCATTTT.

This rearrangement joins TRBV7-2 to TRBJ2-5; D gene unclear. The CDR3 has 14 amino acids. The V gene's germline CDR1 is SGHTA and CDR2 FQGNSA. Between the trimmed V and J ends, which lost 1 base and 1 base, there was a span of 7 bases. CDR3 loop: CASSLDEFQETQYF. DNA of the CDR3: TGTGCCAGCAGCTTAGATGAGTTCCAAGAGACCCAGTACTTC.

The chain combines TRBV2 with TRBJ2-7, with D uncertain. This CDR3 has 13 residues. Germline loops: CDR1 SNHLY, CDR2 FYNNEI. The V end lost 1 base, the J end lost 2 bases, and 6 bases lay between the germline ends. The CDR3 region has the DNA TGTGCCAGCAGTGAAGTATTCCCCTACGAGCAGTACTTC. Its protein product is CASSEVFPYEQYF.

This clone was seen only once. The chain employs TRBV4-1 and TRBJ2-4; D gene unclear. Trimming left V 0 bases short and J 2 bases short, with 14 bases between. This CDR3 has 17 residues. Germline V gene data show CDR1 as MGHRA and CDR2 as YSYEKL. The CDR3: CASSQDLGVETKNIQYF. The CDR3 DNA follows: TGCGCCAGCAGCCAAGATCTGGGCGTTGAGACCAAAAACATTCAGTACTTC.

The gene calls are TRBV7-3 and TRBJ1-6, with 9 bases aligning to TRBD1. This CDR3 contains 20 residues. The V gene's germline CDR1 is SGHTA and CDR2 FQGTGA. Trimming removed 5 bases from V and 5 bases from J; junction bases left unmatched: 19. The CDR3, as DNA: TGTGCCAGCAGCCCTTCCGGGACAGGGCCTGGATTGGTTCATAATTCACCCCTCCACTTT. The encoded protein is CASSPSGTGPGLVHNSPLHF.

This sequence joins TRBV6-5 and TRBJ2-5; the D gene is possibly TRBD1 (5 bases). The germline V gene has CDR1 MNHEY and CDR2 SVGAGI. CDR3 length: 14 residues. V lost 2 bases to trimming and J lost 5 bases, with 12 bases between them. Written as DNA, the CDR3 is TGTGCCAGCAGTTACGGTGGGGCGCAGGAGACCCAGTACTTC. Its translation: CASSYGGAQETQYF.

This chain uses TRBV27 with TRBJ2-7; TRBD1 matches 7 bases. With V trimmed by 5 bases and J by 2 bases, 6 bases remained unmatched. This CDR3 is 14 amino acids long. Per the germline V gene, CDR1 is MNHEY and CDR2 is SMNVEV (reference sequence). CDR3 region: CASSEGTVPYEQYF. The CDR3 DNA sequence: TGTGCCAGCAGTGAGGGGACAGTACCCTACGAGCAGTACTTC.

This clone was seen only a few times. The chain is built from TRBV18 and TRBJ1-2; TRBD1 matches 10 bases. Germline V gene data show CDR1 as KGHSH and CDR2 as LQKENI. Trimming cost V 5 bases and J 3 bases; bases outside gene matches: 3. The CDR3 has 14 amino acids. The CDR3 coding sequence is TGTGCCAGCTCATCGACAGGGGGCGACTATGGCTACACCTTC. Translated, it gives CASSSTGGDYGYTF.

The rearrangement uses TRBV5-1 and TRBJ2-3; D may be TRBD2 (5 bases). V lost 0 bases to trimming and J lost 6 bases, with 20 bases between them. The CDR3 runs 17 residues. CDR1 is SGHRS, CDR2 YFSETQ, per germline. CDR3 DNA sequence: TGCGCCAGCAGCTTGGTGGTCGGGGTGGATGTCGTGGATACGCAGTATTTT. As protein: CASSLVVGVDVVDTQYF.

The rearrangement uses TRBV28 and TRBJ2-3; TRBD2 might be the D (6 bases). Germline CDR1 is MDHEN and CDR2 is SYDVKM. V gave up 6 bases and J gave up 1 base, with 8 bases separating them. The CDR3 spans 13 residues. The DNA for the CDR3 is TGTGCCAGCAGCCCGGGGGGCACAGATACGCAGTATTTT. Protein: CASSPGGTDTQYF. The entire variable domain, with the rest obtained from reference TRBV28 and TRBJ2-3, is as follows: DVKVTQSSRYLVKRTGEKVFLECVQDMDHENMFWYRQDPGLGLRLIYFSYDVKMKEKGDIPEGYSVSREKKERFSLILESASTNQTSMYLCASSPGGTDTQYFGPGTRLTVL.

The chain carries TRBV7-6 and TRBJ2-7; a possible D gene is TRBD1 (7 bases). Trimming took 5 bases from V and 2 from J, leaving 16 bases between them. The germline gives CDR1 SGHVS, CDR2 FNYEAQ. This CDR3 is built from 15 residues. CDR3 bases: TGTGCCAGCAGCCCCAGACTCAGGGGGGCCTACGAGCAGTACTTC. This translates into CASSPRLRGAYEQYF.

The chain links TRBV24-1 to TRBJ1-4, with TRBD1 as a possible D gene (5 bases). Trimming took 3 bases from V and 8 from J, leaving 12 bases between them. From germline, CDR1 is KGHDR and CDR2 SFDVKD. This CDR3 is 14 amino acids long. The CDR3 loop is CATSDRGAEEKLFF. Written as DNA, the CDR3 is TGTGCCACCAGTGATAGGGGCGCAGAAGAAAAACTGTTTTTT.

The rearrangement joins TRBV5-1 to TRBJ1-5, with 7 bases matching TRBD1. The CDR3 runs 15 residues. Trimming cost V 1 base and J 3 bases; bases outside gene matches: 4. CDR1 and CDR2 (germline): SGHRS, YFSETQ. CDR3 sequence: CASSLSGTANQPQHF. CDR3 coding DNA: TGCGCCAGCAGCTTGTCCGGGACAGCCAATCAGCCCCAGCATTTT.

The chain joins TRBV28 to TRBJ1-3; 9 nucleotides agree with TRBD1. J gave up 2 bases and V 6 bases, and 2 bases lay outside the gene matches. CDR1 MDHEN and CDR2 SYDVKM come from the germline V gene. The CDR3 has 14 amino acids. The CDR3 protein is CASRGTGPGNTIYF. The DNA of the CDR3 is TGTGCCAGCAGGGGGACAGGGCCTGGAAACACCATATATTTT.

The rearrangement uses TRBV7-9 and TRBJ1-2, with 10 bases fitting TRBD1. CDR1 and CDR2 (germline): SEHNR, FQNEAQ (reference sequence). The CDR3 is 15 residues long. V gave up 5 bases and J gave up 4 bases; unmatched junction bases: 7. The CDR3 DNA reads TGTGCCAGCAGCGTGGACAGGGGGGGCTTCTATGGCTACACCTTC. Residues: CASSVDRGGFYGYTF.

The chain carries TRBV28 and TRBJ2-7; weak D call: TRBD1 (6 bases). In germline, CDR1 is MDHEN, CDR2 SYDVKM. The CDR3 is 15 amino acids. Trimming cost V 5 bases and J 4 bases, with 18 bases left between them. In DNA form, the CDR3 reads TGTGCCAGCAGTGGACTCACAGGGTCCCATTACGAGCAGTACTTC. It encodes CASSGLTGSHYEQYF.

Concerning this clone: Other DNA sequences in the same sample also yield this CDR3. J is TRBJ1-1 and V is TRBV6-5, with 8 nucleotides matching TRBD1. The junction had 4 bases not matched to a gene; V was cut back by 6 bases and J by 1 base. CDR1 is MNHEY, CDR2 SVGAGI, per germline. This CDR3 is 14 amino acids long. Here the CDR3 reads CASSPGQGNTEAFF. In DNA form, the CDR3 reads TGTGCCAGCAGCCCAGGACAGGGGAACACTGAAGCTTTCTTT.

This chain uses TRBV25-1 with TRBJ2-3; 7 positions match TRBD2. CDR3 length: 17 amino acids. The V gene's germline CDR1 is MGHDK and CDR2 SYGVNS. Trimming removed 0 bases from V and 4 bases from J; junction bases left unmatched: 10. CDR3 sequence: CASSEYLWEGMADTQYF. CDR3 in DNA: TGTGCCAGCAGTGAATATCTCTGGGAGGGAATGGCAGATACGCAGTATTTT.

This chain connects TRBV5-6 to TRBJ2-5; D perhaps matches TRBD1 (5 bases). The CDR3 totals 16 residues. Per the germline V gene, CDR1 is SGHDT and CDR2 is YYEEEE. Trimming removed 4 bases at V and 0 bases at J, with 16 bases between. The CDR3 region has the DNA TGTGCCAGCAGCGCAAACAGGTTTCTGTACCAAGAGACCCAGTACTTC. This codes for CASSANRFLYQETQYF.

The V and J genes are TRBV5-5 and TRBJ2-7; D remains unclear. V lost 0 bases to trimming and J lost 7 bases, with 8 bases between them. Germline lookup yields CDR1 SGHKS and CDR2 YYEKEE (reference sequence). The CDR3 has 12 residues. The CDR3 DNA sequence: TGTGCCAGCAGCTTGGCCCCCAGAGAGCAGTACTTC. Translating it yields CASSLAPREQYF.

The chain carries TRBV11-2 and TRBJ2-1; TRBD2 matches at 8 bases. The CDR3 extends over 13 amino acids. From germline, CDR1 is SGHAT and CDR2 FQNNGV. V lost 0 bases to trimming and J lost 11 bases; unmatched junction nucleotides: 3. The CDR3 DNA reads TGTGCCAGCAGCTTAGAAACGGGAGGGAAGCAGTTCTTC. Translation gives CASSLETGGKQFF.

This chain uses TRBV19 with TRBJ1-2, with D possibly being TRBD1 (5 bases). Trimming took 5 bases from V and 0 from J, leaving 22 bases between them. The V gene's germline CDR1 is LNHDA and CDR2 SQIVND (reference sequence). The CDR3 extends over 18 amino acids. This CDR3 is CASSSLQGAGTSNYGYTF. The CDR3 DNA sequence: TGTGCCAGTAGTTCTCTCCAAGGGGCGGGAACCTCTAACTATGGCTACACCTTC.

The chain uses TRBV3-1 (or the pseudogene TRBV3-2) and TRBJ1-1, with D tentatively TRBD1 (6 bases). Trimming took 0 bases from V and 7 from J, leaving 15 bases between them. CDR3 length equals 15 residues. Looked up from germline, CDR1 is LGHDT and CDR2 is YNNKEL (reference sequence). The CDR3 DNA sequence: TGTGCCAGCAGCCAAGACCCAGGGGCTTCACTTGAAGCTTTCTTT. This sequence encodes CASSQDPGASLEAFF.

The V and J genes are TRBV6-1 and TRBJ2-1; no clear D gene. Trimming pared 0 bases from V and 4 bases from J, leaving 7 bases between. Germline loops: CDR1 MNHNS, CDR2 SASEGT. The CDR3 contains 14 residues. CDR3: CASSEANSYNEQFF. The CDR3 DNA follows: TGTGCCAGCAGTGAAGCTAACAGTTACAATGAGCAGTTCTTC.

This clone was counted a few times. The chain couples TRBV24-1 to TRBJ1-1; D is ambiguous. V lost 1 base, J lost 1 base, and 3 bases lay in between. The CDR3 runs 13 residues. Germline CDR1 KGHDR, CDR2 SFDVKD. CDR3 sequence (DNA): TGTGCCACCAGTGATTTCCAGAACACTGAAGCTTTCTTT. As protein: CATSDFQNTEAFF.

The chain is built from TRBV3-1 (or the pseudogene TRBV3-2) and TRBJ1-3; D unresolved. The CDR3 spans 17 residues. The germline gives CDR1 LGHDT, CDR2 YNNKEL (reference sequence). V was shortened by 0 bases and J by 0 bases, with 12 bases between the two germline ends. CDR3 sequence (DNA): TGTGCCAGCAGCCAAGATGGAGGCTCTGCCTCTGGAAACACCATATATTTT. Its protein is CASSQDGGSASGNTIYF.

In this sample, this clone turned up many times. V usage is TRBV2 and J usage is TRBJ2-3; TRBD1 is a possible D gene (6 bases). The CDR3 runs to 14 residues. Germline V lookup: CDR1 SNHLY, CDR2 FYNNEI. V was shortened by 7 bases and J by 2 bases, with 13 bases between the two germline ends. The chain's CDR3 is CASNQDRTTDTQYF. The CDR3 DNA sequence: TGTGCCAGCAATCAGGACAGAACCACAGATACGCAGTATTTT.

The gene calls are TRBV29-1 and TRBJ1-1; 8 bases are a match to TRBD1. V shed 7 bases and J 1 base; nucleotides not matched to a gene: 5. Germline V lookup: CDR1 SQVTM, CDR2 ANQGSEA. The CDR3 consists of 13 residues. In DNA, the CDR3 is TGCAGCGCGGAGGGACAGGCGAACACTGAAGCTTTCTTT. This gives the protein CSAEGQANTEAFF.